This entry features one T cell receptor beta chain sequence. This entry is derived from a study of blood T cell repertoires in COVID-19. The CDR3 sequence is 13 residues long. Trimming removed 3 bases from V and 1 base from J, with 7 bases in between. Original processing methods: For nucleated cells, counts were estimated from reference gene primer amplification. The data were produced by immunoSEQ multiplex PCR, yet TCRdb's version contains in-frame clones alone and is incomplete. From that table come the V and J calls and clone size; the DNA was used to work out D and trimming. The sample includes 75,000 to 95,000 clones, around three quarters seen only once; the top ten take 20% to 25%.

The receptor comes from a woman in her sixties or seventies in a cohort sampled during active or convalescent COVID-19. The chain joins TRBV12-3 or TRBV12-4 to TRBJ2-7; D not resolved. Sequencing was performed on peripheral blood. The CDR3 protein is CASSFQNSYEQYF. In DNA, the CDR3 is TGTGCCAGCAGTTTTCAGAATTCCTACGAGCAGTACTTC.